This paragraph reports one T cell receptor beta chain. The TCRbeta library was prepared with unique molecular identifiers. TCRdb called the PCR reads again in MiXCR, with one record for every CDR3 protein. The sample shows 200,000 or so distinct CDR3 sequences, 5% to 7.5% of them seen only once. The sample is drawn from a study of T-cell reconstitution after alpha-beta-depleted transplantation in children. The CDR3 contains 12 residues. Trimming took 3 bases from V and 6 from J, leaving 7 bases between them. Germline V CDR1 and CDR2: KGHSH, LQKENI. This rearrangement joins TRBV18 to TRBJ2-3; possibly TRBD1 or TRBD2 for D (5 bases each). The receptor was isolated from a girl less than two years old with combined immunodeficiency, due to receive a stem cell transplant. The sequencing used PBMCs, collected before TCRalphabeta/CD19-depleted stem cell transplant. DNA for the CDR3: TGTGCCAGCTCACCTTGGGGGGATACGCAGTATTTT. Its translation: CASSPWGDTQYF.